A single sample is the source of the 2 T cell receptor beta chains below, sequenced in a study of blood T cell repertoires in COVID-19. Generated by immunoSEQ multiplex PCR, the TCRdb table keeps only in-frame clones and is missing some. This table holds approximately 27,000 clones, approximately 80% found once. The specimen sequenced was peripheral blood. The receptors come from a human donor in a cohort sampled during active COVID-19.

The chain recombines TRBV2 with TRBJ2-5; 7 nucleotides align to TRBD2. V was pared by 8 bases and J by 1 base, with 10 bases of the junction left unmatched. The CDR3 loop spans 15 amino acids. CDR1 is SNHLY, CDR2 FYNNEI, per germline. CDR3 bases: TGTGCCAGCGGGGAAGCGGGGCTTGGCCAAGAGACCCAGTACTTC. It encodes CASGEAGLGQETQYF.

The rearrangement links TRBV7-9 to TRBJ2-3; TRBD2 agrees at 8 bases. This CDR3 comprises 15 residues. Germline V gene lookup returns CDR1 SEHNR and CDR2 FQNEAQ (reference sequence). Losses at the gene ends were 3 bases for V and 9 bases for J; bases not matched to a gene: 11. The CDR3 DNA reads TGTGCCAGCAGCTTCCAATCGGGGGGGGCGGTAACGCAGTATTTT. Amino acids: CASSFQSGGAVTQYF.